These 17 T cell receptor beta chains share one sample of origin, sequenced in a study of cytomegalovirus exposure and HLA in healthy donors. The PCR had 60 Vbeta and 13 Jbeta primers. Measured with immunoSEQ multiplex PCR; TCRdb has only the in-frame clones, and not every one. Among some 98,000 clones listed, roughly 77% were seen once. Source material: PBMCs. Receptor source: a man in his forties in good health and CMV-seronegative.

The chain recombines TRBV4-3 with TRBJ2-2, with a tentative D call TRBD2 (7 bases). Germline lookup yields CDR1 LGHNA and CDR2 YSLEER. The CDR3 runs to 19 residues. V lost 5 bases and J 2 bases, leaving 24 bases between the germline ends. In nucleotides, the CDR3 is TGCGCCAGCAGCGAAGCCCTAGCGGTAGGGGGGGCTAACACCGGGGAGCTGTTTTTT. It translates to CASSEALAVGGANTGELFF.

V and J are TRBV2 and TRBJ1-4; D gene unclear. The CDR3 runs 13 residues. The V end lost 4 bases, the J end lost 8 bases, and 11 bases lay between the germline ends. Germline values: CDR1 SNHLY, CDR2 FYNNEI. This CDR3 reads CASSVRFREKLFF. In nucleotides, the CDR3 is TGTGCCAGCAGTGTCAGGTTCCGAGAAAAACTGTTTTTT.

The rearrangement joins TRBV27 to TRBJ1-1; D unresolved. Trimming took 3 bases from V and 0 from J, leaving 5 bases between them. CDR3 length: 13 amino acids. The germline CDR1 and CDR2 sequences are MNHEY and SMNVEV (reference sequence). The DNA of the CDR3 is TGTGCCAGCAGTTTCTCTTTGAACACTGAAGCTTTCTTT. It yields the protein CASSFSLNTEAFF.

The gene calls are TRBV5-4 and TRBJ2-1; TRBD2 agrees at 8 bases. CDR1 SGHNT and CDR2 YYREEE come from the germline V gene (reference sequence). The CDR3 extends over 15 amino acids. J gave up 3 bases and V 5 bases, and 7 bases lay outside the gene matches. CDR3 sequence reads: CASSSGTSVYNEQFF. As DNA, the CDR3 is TGTGCCAGCAGTTCCGGGACTAGTGTCTACAATGAGCAGTTCTTC.

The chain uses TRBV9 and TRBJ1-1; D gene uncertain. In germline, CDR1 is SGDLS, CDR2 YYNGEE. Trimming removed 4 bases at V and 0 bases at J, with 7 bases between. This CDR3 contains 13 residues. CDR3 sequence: CASSQVMNTEAFF. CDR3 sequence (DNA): TGTGCCAGCAGCCAGGTCATGAACACTGAAGCTTTCTTT.

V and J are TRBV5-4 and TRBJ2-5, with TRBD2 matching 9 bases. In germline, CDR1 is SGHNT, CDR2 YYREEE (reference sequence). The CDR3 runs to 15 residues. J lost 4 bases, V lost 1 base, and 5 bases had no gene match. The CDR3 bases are TGTGCCAGCAGCTTGCCCCCGACTAGCGGAGAGACCCAGTACTTC. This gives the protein CASSLPPTSGETQYF. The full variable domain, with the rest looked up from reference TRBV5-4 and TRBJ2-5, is ETGVTQSPTHLIKTRGQQVTLRCSSQSGHNTVSWYQQALGQGPQFIFQYYREEENGRGNFPPRFSGLQFPNYSSELNVNALELDDSALYLCASSLPPTSGETQYFGPGTRLLVL.

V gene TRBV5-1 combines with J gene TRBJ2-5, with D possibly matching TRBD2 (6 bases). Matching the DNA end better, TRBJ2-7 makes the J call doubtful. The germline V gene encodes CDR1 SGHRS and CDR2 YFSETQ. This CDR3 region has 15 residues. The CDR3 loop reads CASSPGGVPHYEQYF. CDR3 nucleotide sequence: TGCGCCAGCAGCCCTGGCGGGGTCCCTCACTACGAGCAGTACTTC.

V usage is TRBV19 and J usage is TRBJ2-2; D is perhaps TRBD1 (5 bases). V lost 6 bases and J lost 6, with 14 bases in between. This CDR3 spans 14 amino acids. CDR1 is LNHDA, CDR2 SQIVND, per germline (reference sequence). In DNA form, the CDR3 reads TGTGCCAGTAGCCATAGCCCAGGGTCCGGGGAGCTGTTTTTT. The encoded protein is CASSHSPGSGELFF.

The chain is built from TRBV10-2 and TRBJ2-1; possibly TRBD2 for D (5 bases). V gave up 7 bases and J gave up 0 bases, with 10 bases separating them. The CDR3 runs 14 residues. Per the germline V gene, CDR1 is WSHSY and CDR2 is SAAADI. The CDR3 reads CASIRESSYNEQFF. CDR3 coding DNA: TGCGCCAGCATCCGGGAAAGCTCCTACAATGAGCAGTTCTTC.

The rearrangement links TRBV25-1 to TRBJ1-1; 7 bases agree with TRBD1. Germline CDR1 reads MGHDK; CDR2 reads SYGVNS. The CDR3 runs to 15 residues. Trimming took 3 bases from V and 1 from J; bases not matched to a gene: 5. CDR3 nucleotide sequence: TGTGCCAGCAGTGAGGCCGGGACAGAGAACACTGAAGCTTTCTTT. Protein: CASSEAGTENTEAFF.

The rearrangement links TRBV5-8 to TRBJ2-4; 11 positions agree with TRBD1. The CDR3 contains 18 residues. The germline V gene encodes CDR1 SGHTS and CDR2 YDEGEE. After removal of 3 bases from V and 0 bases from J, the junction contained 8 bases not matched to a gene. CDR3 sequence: CASSYAGTGGLAKNIQYF. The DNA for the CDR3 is TGTGCCAGCAGCTACGCCGGGACAGGGGGGTTAGCCAAAAACATTCAGTACTTC.

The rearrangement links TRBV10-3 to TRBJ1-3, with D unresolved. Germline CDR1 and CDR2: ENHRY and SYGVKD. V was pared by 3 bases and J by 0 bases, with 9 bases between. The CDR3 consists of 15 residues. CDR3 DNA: TGTGCCATCAGTGAATTATCCGGCTCTGGAAACACCATATATTTT. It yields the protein CAISELSGSGNTIYF.

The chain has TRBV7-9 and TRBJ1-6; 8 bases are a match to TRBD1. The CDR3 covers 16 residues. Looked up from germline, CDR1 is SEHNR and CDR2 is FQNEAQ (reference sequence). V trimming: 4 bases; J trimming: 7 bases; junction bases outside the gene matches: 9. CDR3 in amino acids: CASSSRQGRENSPLHF. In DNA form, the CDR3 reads TGTGCCAGCAGCTCAAGACAGGGGAGAGAGAATTCACCCCTCCACTTT.

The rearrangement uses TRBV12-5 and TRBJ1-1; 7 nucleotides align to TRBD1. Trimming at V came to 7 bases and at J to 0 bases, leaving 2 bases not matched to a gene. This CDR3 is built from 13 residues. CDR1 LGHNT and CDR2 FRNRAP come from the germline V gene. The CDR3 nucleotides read TGTGCTAGTGCCGGGACAGTGAACACTGAAGCTTTCTTT. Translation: CASAGTVNTEAFF.

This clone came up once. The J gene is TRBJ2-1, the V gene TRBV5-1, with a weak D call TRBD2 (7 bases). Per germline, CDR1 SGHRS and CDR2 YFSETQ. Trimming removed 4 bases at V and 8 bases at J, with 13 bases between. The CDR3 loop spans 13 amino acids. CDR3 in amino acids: CASSLTGGHEQFF. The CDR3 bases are TGCGCCAGCAGCCTCACCGGGGGGCATGAGCAGTTCTTC. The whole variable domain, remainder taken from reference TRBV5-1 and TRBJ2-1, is KAGVTQTPRYLIKTRGQQVTLSCSPISGHRSVSWYQQTPGQGLQFLFEYFSETQRNKGNFPGRFSGRQFSNSRSEMNVSTLELGDSALYLCASSLTGGHEQFFGPGTRLTVL.

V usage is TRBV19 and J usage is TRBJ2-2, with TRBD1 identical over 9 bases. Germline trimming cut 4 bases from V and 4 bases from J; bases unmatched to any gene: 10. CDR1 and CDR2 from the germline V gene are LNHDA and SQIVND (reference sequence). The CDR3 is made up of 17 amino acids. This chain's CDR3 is CASSTRLSTGGTGELFF. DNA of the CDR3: TGTGCCAGTAGTACCCGACTTTCGACAGGGGGCACCGGGGAGCTGTTTTTT.

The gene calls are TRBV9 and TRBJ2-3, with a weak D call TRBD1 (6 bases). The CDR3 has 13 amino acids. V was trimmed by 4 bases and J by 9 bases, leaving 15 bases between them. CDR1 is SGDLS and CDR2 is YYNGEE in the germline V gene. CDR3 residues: CASSPLQGMTQYF. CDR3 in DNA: TGTGCCAGCAGCCCCTTACAGGGAATGACGCAGTATTTT.